The sequence of this T cell receptor beta chain was determined in a study of T cells after yellow fever vaccination. V trimming: 5 bases; J trimming: 3 bases; junction bases outside the gene matches: 7. CDR1 is SGHAT, CDR2 FQNNGV, per germline. The CDR3 is 14 residues long. TCRdb called the 5' RACE reads again in MiXCR, with one record for every CDR3 protein. The sample lists around 320,000 distinct CDR3 sequences, roughly 10% occurring once. This clonotype has a handful of counts. This chain joins TRBV11-2 and TRBJ2-7; 7 bases match TRBD1. The sequence was collected from a man in his late teens or twenties who received the YFV17D yellow fever vaccine. The starting material was CD4+ T cells sorted from PBMCs, obtained 45 days after the yellow fever booster vaccination. The CDR3 loop is CASSGQDRFYEQYF. The CDR3 DNA reads TGTGCCAGCAGCGGACAGGACAGGTTCTACGAGCAGTACTTC.